The 10 T cell receptor beta chains listed next were all sequenced from one sample in a study of cytomegalovirus exposure and HLA in healthy donors. Amplification used 60 Vbeta primers and 13 Jbeta primers. The method was immunoSEQ multiplex PCR; TCRdb's version includes in-frame clones alone and lacks a portion of them. Of over 150,000 clones detected, around four fifths appear once; the ten largest clones hold roughly 1.2%. The sequenced material came from PBMCs. Receptor source: a woman aged 45-59 years in good health and CMV-seronegative.

The chain recombines TRBV5-1 with TRBJ2-2; D might be TRBD1 (5 bases). The V and J ends lost 4 bases and 1 base respectively, with 11 bases between them. This CDR3 has 15 amino acids. The germline gives CDR1 SGHRS, CDR2 YFSETQ. In nucleotides, the CDR3 is TGCGCCAGCAGCCTACAGGAGTTGAACACCGGGGAGCTGTTTTTT. Amino acids: CASSLQELNTGELFF.

CDR3 protein: CASSERSGRAVNEQYF. CDR3 coding DNA: TGTGCCAGCAGCGAAAGAAGCGGGAGGGCCGTCAACGAGCAGTACTTC. The genes are TRBV6-1 and TRBJ2-7; TRBD2 agrees at 10 bases. The CDR3 runs 16 residues. Germline CDR1 reads MNHNS; CDR2 reads SASEGT. J gave up 5 bases and V 6 bases, and 13 bases lay outside the gene matches.

The chain links TRBV28 to TRBJ2-1; a weak D match, TRBD2 (6 bases). The CDR3 has 14 residues. Trimming removed 6 bases from V and 5 bases from J, with 14 bases in between. The germline V gene has CDR1 MDHEN and CDR2 SYDVKM. CDR3 residues: CASRAGTGHNEQFF. In DNA, the CDR3 is TGTGCCAGCAGGGCCGGGACTGGGCACAATGAGCAGTTCTTC.

This chain links TRBV4-1 with TRBJ2-5; 11 nucleotides line up with TRBD2. V dropped 1 base and J dropped 7; count of bases not matched to a gene: 14. The CDR3 extends over 18 amino acids. Germline V gives CDR1 MGHRA, CDR2 YSYEKL. For the CDR3, the DNA is TGCGCCAGCAGCCAAGCTCAAATGGGGACTAGCGGATTTAGGACCCAGTACTTC. This gives the protein CASSQAQMGTSGFRTQYF.

The chain combines TRBV19 with TRBJ1-6, with a possible D match to TRBD1 (6 bases). The CDR3 contains 13 residues. Trimming removed 4 bases from V and 8 bases from J, with 9 bases in between. The V gene's germline CDR1 is LNHDA and CDR2 SQIVND (reference sequence). In nucleotides, the CDR3 is TGTGCCAGTAGTAGGGGGCCGGATTCACCCCTCCACTTT. Protein: CASSRGPDSPLHF.

The V and J genes are TRBV20-1 and TRBJ2-7; possible D gene TRBD2, 5 bases. Trimming removed 7 bases from V and 7 bases from J, with 14 bases in between. The CDR3 has 11 residues. Germline V gives CDR1 DFQATT, CDR2 SNEGSKA (reference sequence). CDR3 loop: CSGVRGREQYF. The DNA of the CDR3 is TGCAGTGGTGTCCGCGGGCGAGAGCAGTACTTC.

The J gene is TRBJ2-2, the V gene TRBV9, with D hard to call. V lost 0 bases and J 3 bases, leaving 21 bases between the germline ends. Germline V lookup: CDR1 SGDLS, CDR2 YYNGEE. The CDR3 has 19 residues. The CDR3 sequence: CASSVEVFAGYRDTGELFF. DNA of the CDR3: TGTGCCAGCAGCGTAGAGGTGTTTGCTGGCTACCGGGACACCGGGGAGCTGTTTTTT.

This clone was detected only a few times. The J gene is TRBJ2-3, the V gene TRBV19, with TRBD1 identical over 8 bases. The CDR3 totals 16 residues. From germline, CDR1 is LNHDA and CDR2 SQIVND (reference sequence). J gave up 2 bases and V 8 bases, and 12 bases lay outside the gene matches. DNA for the CDR3: TGTGCCAGTGACAGCATGGACAGGGACCCCACAGATACGCAGTATTTT. Amino acids: CASDSMDRDPTDTQYF.

The chain employs TRBV7-2 and TRBJ2-7; 8 nucleotides align to TRBD1. The CDR3 sequence is 14 residues long. The V gene's germline CDR1 is SGHTA and CDR2 FQGNSA. V dropped 2 bases and J dropped 5; count of bases not matched to a gene: 5. The CDR3 sequence is CASSLRTGPHEQYF. The CDR3 DNA sequence: TGTGCCAGCAGCTTACGGACAGGGCCCCACGAGCAGTACTTC.

The chain has TRBV6-5 and TRBJ1-5; 9 positions match TRBD1. This CDR3 comprises 13 residues. Germline V gene sequence: CDR1 MNHEY, CDR2 SVGAGI. V trimming: 6 bases; J trimming: 7 bases; junction bases outside the gene matches: 4. CDR3 amino acids: CASRRQGGQPQHF. The DNA of the CDR3 is TGTGCCAGCAGACGACAGGGGGGCCAGCCCCAGCATTTT.